This TCR beta chain was captured by sequencing in a study of identical twins. Template switching added a universal primer site; cDNA carried unique molecular identifiers. Each CDR3 protein is one row after TCRdb ran MiXCR on the 5' RACE reads. The sample yields 400,000 to 600,000 distinct CDR3 sequences, under 25% seen once. Regarding this clonotype: Its antigen is unidentified.

General study results and limits: The presence of invariant MAIT and iNKT cells could partly confound analyses of zero-insertion sequences. Conclusions came from cross-sectional statistical analysis, not from following the same donors.

The CDR3 loop spans 13 amino acids. Germline CDR1 is WSHSY and CDR2 is SAAADI. V dropped 4 bases and J dropped 6 bases, with 13 bases sitting between them. The sample was also linked to a second study, of yellow fever vaccine responses in identical twins.

The rearrangement links TRBV10-2 to TRBJ2-7; D gene unclear. Sequenced sample: CD4+ T cells sorted from blood. This receptor was taken from a woman under 30 in good health. CDR3 nucleotides: TGCGCCAGCAGTGTACGCGGTGGGCGCGAGCAGTACTTC. Protein sequence: CASSVRGGREQYF.